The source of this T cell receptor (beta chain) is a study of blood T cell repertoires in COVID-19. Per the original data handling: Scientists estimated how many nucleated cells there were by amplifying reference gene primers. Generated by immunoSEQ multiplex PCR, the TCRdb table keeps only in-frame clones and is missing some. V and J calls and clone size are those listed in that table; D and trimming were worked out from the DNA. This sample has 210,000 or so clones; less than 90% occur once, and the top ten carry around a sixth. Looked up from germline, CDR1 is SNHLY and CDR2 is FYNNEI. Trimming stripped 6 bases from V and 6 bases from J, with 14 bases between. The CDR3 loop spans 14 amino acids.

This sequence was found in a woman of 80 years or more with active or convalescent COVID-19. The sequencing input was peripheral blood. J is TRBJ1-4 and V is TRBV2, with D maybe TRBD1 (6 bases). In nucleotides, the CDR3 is TGTGCCAGCAGACATCAGGGGAGGGATGAAAAACTGTTTTTT. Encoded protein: CASRHQGRDEKLFF. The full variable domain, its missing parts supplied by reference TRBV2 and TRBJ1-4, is EPEVTQTPSHQVTQMGQEVILRCVPISNHLYFYWYRQILGQKVEFLVSFYNNEISEKSEIFDDQFSVERPDGSNFTLKIRSTKLEDSAMYFCASRHQGRDEKLFFGSGTQLSVL.